The source of this T cell receptor beta chain is a study of T-cell memory formation after mild COVID-19. About the research overall: Each donor largely had its own TCR clusters.

CDR3 length equals 16 residues. From germline, CDR1 is DFQATT and CDR2 SNEGSKA (reference sequence). J gave up 4 bases and V 0 bases, and 8 bases lay outside the gene matches. Findings and limits, study-wide: The study detected some responding clones in pre-infection memory, suggesting cross-reactive memory joined. CD4/CD8 balance characterized clones contracting day 15 to 85, and CD4+ skew characterized later expanders. Chiefly within CM and EM were the contracting CD4+ clones; CD8+ ones were within EMRA.

One entry per CDR3 protein, called by TCRdb with MiXCR from the 5' RACE reads. The sample yields hundreds of thousands of distinct CDR3 sequences, roughly 17% seen once. As to this clonotype: What it binds is unknown.

This sequence was found in an adult woman who had mild COVID-19 (a few samples of this study predate the infection). Cell type and time point are not known. The sequenced material came from PBMCs or a T cell subset sorted from them (not recorded which). This chain links TRBV20-1 with TRBJ2-1; 8 nucleotides line up with TRBD2. The CDR3 sequence is CSAREGASGGYNEQFF. The CDR3, as DNA: TGCAGTGCTAGAGAGGGTGCCAGCGGGGGATACAATGAGCAGTTCTTC.